This is a list of T cell receptor beta chains from one sample in a study of blood T cell repertoires in COVID-19. Method: immunoSEQ multiplex PCR; TCRdb's copy keeps in-frame clones and lacks some. The data hold under 300,000 clones, with over 70% observed a single time. Material: PBMCs or T cells enriched from blood (not recorded which). Receptor source: a woman between 35 and 50 years old who had been exposed to COVID-19. Both conserved end residues are part of each CDR3. D genes are given only for firm matches. The size field is filled for only some rows; it gives once, few, many or a size class.

v_call	cdr3_length	j_call	d_call	clone_size	cdr3_nt	cdr3_aa
TRBV7-8	12	TRBJ1-1	-	-	TGTGCCAGCAGCTTAGACAGGGCCCAAGCTTTCTTT	CASSLDRAQAFF
TRBV28	12	TRBJ1-2	-	few	TGTGCCAGCAGCCCAACAACCTATGGCTACACCTTC	CASSPTTYGYTF
TRBV13	14	TRBJ2-2	-	-	TGTGCCAGCAGCTTAGGGGCGGGAATCGGGGAGCTGTTTTTT	CASSLGAGIGELFF
TRBV5-1	16	TRBJ1-2	TRBD1	-	TGCGCCAGCAGGAATCCCTTCAGGGGGCGAGGTGAGGGCTACACCTTC	CASRNPFRGRGEGYTF
TRBV29-1	13	TRBJ2-3	-	once	TGCAGCGTTACGAGGGTCTCAGCAGATACGCAGTATTTT	CSVTRVSADTQYF
TRBV7-9	13	TRBJ1-2	-	-	TGTGCCAGCAGCTTTGGAACAGTCTATGGCTACACCTTC	CASSFGTVYGYTF
TRBV15	15	TRBJ1-5	-	-	TGTGCCACCAGCAGAGATAGGGGTAGCAATCAGCCCCAGCATTTT	CATSRDRGSNQPQHF
TRBV7-3	14	TRBJ1-3	-	-	TGTGCCAGCAAACCGGACAGCTCTGGAAACACCATATATTTT	CASKPDSSGNTIYF
TRBV5-1	15	TRBJ1-1	-	-	TGCGCCAGCAGCTTGGCCGCGTTATCGAACACTGAAGCTTTCTTT	CASSLAALSNTEAFF
TRBV6-2/TRBV6-3	16	TRBJ1-1	-	few	TGTGCCAGCAGTTACTCTGGGGACACCTTGAACACTGAAGCTTTCTTT	CASSYSGDTLNTEAFF
TRBV11-3	17	TRBJ1-3	-	-	TGTGCCAGCAGTTGTACAAATCAGGGGAACCCTGGAAACACCATATATTTT	CASSCTNQGNPGNTIYF
TRBV2	13	TRBJ2-7	TRBD2	-	TGTGCCAAGAGCGGGGGTGAATCCTACGAGCAGTACTTC	CAKSGGESYEQYF
TRBV19	17	TRBJ2-6	TRBD1	-	TGTGCCAGTATTCGGACAGGACCCATCTCTGGGGCCAACGTCCTGACTTTC	CASIRTGPISGANVLTF
TRBV19	14	TRBJ2-1	TRBD2	-	TGTGCCACCACCCGGGAGGAGGTGAACAATGAGCAGTTCTTC	CATTREEVNNEQFF
TRBV2	12	TRBJ1-5	-	-	TGTGCCAGCCATCGGCGGGGGGAGCCCCAGCATTTT	CASHRRGEPQHF
TRBV7-9	14	TRBJ1-1	-	-	TGTGCCAGCAGCCTGGGACAAATGAACACTGAAGCTTTCTTT	CASSLGQMNTEAFF
TRBV3-1/TRBV3-2	15	TRBJ2-1	-	-	TGTGCCAGCAGCCAAGAGGGGGGATTATACAATGAGCAGTTCTTC	CASSQEGGLYNEQFF
TRBV6-1	13	TRBJ1-2	-	-	TGTGCCAGCAGTGAACAGGTGAACTATGGCTACACCTTC	CASSEQVNYGYTF
TRBV6-2/TRBV6-3	17	TRBJ2-3	TRBD1	-	TGTGCCAGCAGTTACTCGACAGGGACCGTCCCTTTTGATACGCAGTATTTT	CASSYSTGTVPFDTQYF
TRBV5-1	15	TRBJ1-3	TRBD1	-	TGTGCCAGCAGCCCACAGGGGAGCTCTGGAAACACCATATATTTT	CASSPQGSSGNTIYF
TRBV11-2	17	TRBJ1-2	TRBD1	-	TGTGCCAGCAGCTTAAGCGGCCAGGGGGCGGTTGGATATGGCTACACCTTC	CASSLSGQGAVGYGYTF
TRBV27	14	TRBJ1-1	-	-	TGTGCCAGCAGTTCATCGGACACCAACACTGAAGCTTTCTTT	CASSSSDTNTEAFF
TRBV4-3	16	TRBJ1-5	TRBD1	-	TGCGCCAGCAGCAAAGACAGGGGTCCTCTCAATCAGCCCCAGCATTTT	CASSKDRGPLNQPQHF
TRBV18	14	TRBJ1-2	-	-	TGTGCCAGCTCACCCCTTAGGGGGAACTATGGCTACACCTTC	CASSPLRGNYGYTF
TRBV6-2/TRBV6-3	18	TRBJ2-1	TRBD2	-	TGTGCCAGCAGTTACCGCTCCCAATGGATAGCGGGGGGTAAAGAGCAGTTCTTC	CASSYRSQWIAGGKEQFF
TRBV28	16	TRBJ1-1	-	-	TGTGCCAGCAGTTATATAAGGACAGCCACGAACACTGAAGCTTTCTTT	CASSYIRTATNTEAFF
TRBV9	15	TRBJ1-2	TRBD1	-	TGTGCCAGCAGCGTAGTTGGACAGGGGACCTATGGCTACACCTTC	CASSVVGQGTYGYTF
TRBV5-4	15	TRBJ2-5	TRBD2	-	TGTGCCAGCCGCGCGGGGGGCGCTCTCCAAGAGACCCAGTACTTC	CASRAGGALQETQYF
TRBV6-1	17	TRBJ2-6	TRBD1	-	TGTGCCAGCAGTGGGACAGGCCCCATTTCTGGGGCCAACGTCCTGACTTTC	CASSGTGPISGANVLTF
TRBV7-9	12	TRBJ2-5	-	-	TGTGCCAGCAGCACTACTGAAGAGACCCAGTACTTC	CASSTTEETQYF